The 8 T cell receptor beta chains reported below all come from one sample, sequenced in a study of T-cell memory formation after mild COVID-19. TCRdb analysed the 5' RACE reads with MiXCR anew, one entry per CDR3 protein. The table lists roughly 170,000 distinct CDR3 sequences, about 20% of them singletons. Input material: PBMCs or a T cell subset sorted from them (not recorded which). These receptors were obtained from an adult woman who had mild COVID-19 (a few samples of this study predate the infection). Cell type and time point are not known.

The table lists this clonotype with a few counts. The rearrangement joins TRBV6-1 to TRBJ2-5; TRBD1 might be the D (6 bases). The CDR3 consists of 15 residues. V lost 3 bases to trimming and J lost 5 bases, with 16 bases between them. CDR1 and CDR2 from the germline V gene are MNHNS and SASEGT. Here the CDR3 reads CASSDSWAGDETQYF. The CDR3 DNA follows: TGTGCCAGCAGTGACTCTTGGGCAGGGGACGAGACCCAGTACTTC.

The CDR3 sequence is CASSIAAGGDEQYF. CDR3 nucleotides: TGTGCCAGTAGTATAGCTGCGGGAGGGGACGAGCAGTACTTC. The rearrangement uses TRBV19 and TRBJ2-7; 9 nucleotides agree with TRBD2. CDR1 is LNHDA, CDR2 SQIVND, per germline (reference sequence). Germline trimming cut 1 base from V and 5 bases from J; bases unmatched to any gene: 3. This CDR3 contains 14 residues. Combining the CDR3 with reference TRBV19 and TRBJ2-7 gives the whole variable domain DGGITQSPKYLFRKEGQNVTLSCEQNLNHDAMYWYRQDPGQGLRLIYYSQIVNDFQKGDIAEGYSVSREKKESFPLTVTSAQKNPTAFYLCASSIAAGGDEQYFGPGTRLTVT.

This sequence joins TRBV13 and TRBJ2-1; 8 nucleotides align to TRBD2. The J segment lost 4 bases and the V segment lost 5 bases, leaving 10 bases of the junction unmatched. Germline V gives CDR1 PRHDT, CDR2 FYEKMQ (reference sequence). This CDR3 spans 16 amino acids. CDR3 amino acids: CASSLFSGMGYNEQFF. CDR3 DNA sequence: TGTGCCAGCAGCCTATTTAGCGGGATGGGATACAATGAGCAGTTCTTC.

Ten or more counts support this clonotype. The gene calls are TRBV6-4 and TRBJ2-3, with 11 nucleotides matching TRBD2. This CDR3 spans 13 amino acids. CDR1 MRHNA and CDR2 SNTAGT come from the germline V gene. V lost 0 bases and J lost 10; bases outside the gene matches: 0. CDR3 coding DNA: TGTGCCAGCAGTGACTCGACTAGCGGGGCGCAGTATTTT. This sequence encodes CASSDSTSGAQYF.

The V gene is TRBV12-3 or TRBV12-4, the J gene TRBJ2-1; D gene uncertain. The CDR3 runs to 12 residues. The germline V and J ends were trimmed by 8 bases and 10 bases, with 15 bases remaining between them. CDR3 region: CASGRGSAEQFF. The CDR3 nucleotides are TGTGCCAGCGGTCGTGGAAGCGCAGAGCAGTTCTTC.

This clonotype was observed a handful of times. This chain uses TRBV7-6 with TRBJ1-2; TRBD1 aligns across 7 bases. The trim removed 5 bases at V and 6 bases at J, leaving 6 bases unmatched. The CDR3 has 13 amino acids. The germline gives CDR1 SGHVS, CDR2 FNYEAQ. CDR3 in DNA: TGTGCCAGCAGCCCCGGGACAGTAAATGGCTACACCTTC. Translated: CASSPGTVNGYTF.

The chain carries TRBV6-4 and TRBJ2-6; D is undetermined. The germline V and J ends were trimmed by 2 bases and 3 bases, with 5 bases remaining between them. This CDR3 has 14 residues. Looked up from germline, CDR1 is MRHNA and CDR2 is SNTAGT. In DNA form, the CDR3 reads TGTGCCAGCAGTGACGTGGATGGGGCCAACGTCCTGACTTTC. Its protein is CASSDVDGANVLTF.

V usage is TRBV11-2 and J usage is TRBJ2-7; D not certain. The ends were cut back, 1 base at V and 2 bases at J, with 9 bases in the middle. The CDR3 is 14 residues long. Germline CDR1 reads SGHAT; CDR2 reads FQNNGV. The CDR3 loop is CASSLATRPYEQYF. In DNA form, the CDR3 reads TGTGCCAGCAGCTTAGCTACCAGACCCTACGAGCAGTACTTC.